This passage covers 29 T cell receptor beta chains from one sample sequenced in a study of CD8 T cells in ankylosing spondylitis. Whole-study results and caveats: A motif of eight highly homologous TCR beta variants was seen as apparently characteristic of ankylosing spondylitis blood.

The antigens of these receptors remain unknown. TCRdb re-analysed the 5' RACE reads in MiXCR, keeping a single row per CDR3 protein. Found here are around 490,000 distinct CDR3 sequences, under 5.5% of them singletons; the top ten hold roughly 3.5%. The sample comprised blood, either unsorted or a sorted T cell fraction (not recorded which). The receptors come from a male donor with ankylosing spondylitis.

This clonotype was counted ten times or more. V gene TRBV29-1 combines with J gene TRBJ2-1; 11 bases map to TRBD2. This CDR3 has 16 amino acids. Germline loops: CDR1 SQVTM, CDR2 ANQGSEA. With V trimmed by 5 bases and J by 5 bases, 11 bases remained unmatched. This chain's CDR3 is CSVFPRLAGQNNEQFF. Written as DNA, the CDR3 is TGCAGCGTTTTTCCCCGACTAGCGGGACAGAACAATGAGCAGTTCTTC.

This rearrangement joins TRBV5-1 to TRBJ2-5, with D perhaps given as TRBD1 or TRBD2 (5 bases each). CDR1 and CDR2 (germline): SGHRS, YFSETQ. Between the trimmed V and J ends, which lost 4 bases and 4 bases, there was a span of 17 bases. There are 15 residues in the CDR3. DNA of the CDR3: TGCGCCAGCAGCCTGAGAGGGGAGCTCGGAGAGACCCAGTACTTC. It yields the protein CASSLRGELGETQYF.

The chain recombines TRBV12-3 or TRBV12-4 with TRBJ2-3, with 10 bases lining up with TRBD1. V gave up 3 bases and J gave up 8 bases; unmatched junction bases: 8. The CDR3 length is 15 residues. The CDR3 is CASSFGFRDRGTQYF. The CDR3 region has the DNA TGTGCCAGCAGTTTCGGCTTCAGGGACAGGGGTACGCAGTATTTT.

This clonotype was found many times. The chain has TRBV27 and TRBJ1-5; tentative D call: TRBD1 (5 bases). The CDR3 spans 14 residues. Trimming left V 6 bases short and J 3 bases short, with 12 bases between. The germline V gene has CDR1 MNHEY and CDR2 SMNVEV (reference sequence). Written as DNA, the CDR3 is TGTGCCAGCAGCCTTCGGGGGTACAATCAGCCCCAGCATTTT. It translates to CASSLRGYNQPQHF.

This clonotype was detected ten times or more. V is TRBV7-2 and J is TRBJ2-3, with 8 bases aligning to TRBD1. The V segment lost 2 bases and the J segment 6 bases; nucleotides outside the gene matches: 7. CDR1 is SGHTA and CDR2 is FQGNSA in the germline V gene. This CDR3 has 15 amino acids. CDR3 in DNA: TGTGCCAGCAGCTTATTAGGACAGGGATGGGATACGCAGTATTTT. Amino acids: CASSLLGQGWDTQYF.

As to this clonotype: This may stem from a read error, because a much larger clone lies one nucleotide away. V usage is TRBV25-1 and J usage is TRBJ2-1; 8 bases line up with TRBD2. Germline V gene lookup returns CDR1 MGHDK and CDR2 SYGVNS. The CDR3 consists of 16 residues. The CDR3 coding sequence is TGTGCCAGCAGTGAATATACTAGCGGCCCCTACAATGGGCAGTTCTTC. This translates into CASSEYTSGPYNGQFF.

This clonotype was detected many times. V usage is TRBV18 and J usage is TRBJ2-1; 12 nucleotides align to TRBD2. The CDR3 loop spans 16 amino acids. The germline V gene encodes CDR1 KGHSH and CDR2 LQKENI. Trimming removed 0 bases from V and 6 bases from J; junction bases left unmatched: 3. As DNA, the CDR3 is TGTGCCAGCTCACCACCGGCTAGCGGGGGGGCCAATGAGCAGTTCTTC. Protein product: CASSPPASGGANEQFF.

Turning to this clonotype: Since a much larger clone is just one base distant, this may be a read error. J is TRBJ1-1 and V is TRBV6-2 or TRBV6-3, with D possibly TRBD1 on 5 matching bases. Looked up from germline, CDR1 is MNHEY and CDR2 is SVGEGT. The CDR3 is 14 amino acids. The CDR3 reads CARSPRTPNTEAFF. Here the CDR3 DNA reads TGTGCCCGCAGTCCCCGGACACCAAACACTGAAGCTTTCTTT.

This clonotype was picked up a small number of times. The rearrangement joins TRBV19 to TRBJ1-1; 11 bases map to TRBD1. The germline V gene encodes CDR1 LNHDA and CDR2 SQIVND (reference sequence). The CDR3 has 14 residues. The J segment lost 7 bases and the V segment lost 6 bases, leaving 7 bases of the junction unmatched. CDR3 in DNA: TGTGCCAGTAGCCGGACAGGGGGCCTGGGTGAAGCTTTCTTT. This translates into CASSRTGGLGEAFF.

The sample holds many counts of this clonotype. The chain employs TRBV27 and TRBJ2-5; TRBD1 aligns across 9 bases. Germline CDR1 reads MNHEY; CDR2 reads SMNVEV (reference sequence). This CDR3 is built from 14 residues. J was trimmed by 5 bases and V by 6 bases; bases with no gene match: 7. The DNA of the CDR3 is TGTGCCAGCAGGCCGGGACAGGGAGTTGAGACCCAGTACTTC. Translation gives CASRPGQGVETQYF.

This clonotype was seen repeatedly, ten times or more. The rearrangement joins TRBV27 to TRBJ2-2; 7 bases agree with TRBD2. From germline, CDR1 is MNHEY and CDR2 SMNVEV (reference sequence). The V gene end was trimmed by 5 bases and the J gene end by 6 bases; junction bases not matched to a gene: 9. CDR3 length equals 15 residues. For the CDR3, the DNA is TGTGCCAGCAGTCTCATTGGGGGAGGGTCCGGGGAGCTGTTTTTT. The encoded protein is CASSLIGGGSGELFF.

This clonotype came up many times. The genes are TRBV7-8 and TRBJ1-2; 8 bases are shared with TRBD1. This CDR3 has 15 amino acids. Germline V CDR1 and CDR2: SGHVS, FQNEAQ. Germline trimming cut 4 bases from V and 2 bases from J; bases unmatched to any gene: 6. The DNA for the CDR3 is TGTGCCAGCAGCTCTAGGGGACAGGCAAACTATGGCTACACCTTC. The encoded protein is CASSSRGQANYGYTF.

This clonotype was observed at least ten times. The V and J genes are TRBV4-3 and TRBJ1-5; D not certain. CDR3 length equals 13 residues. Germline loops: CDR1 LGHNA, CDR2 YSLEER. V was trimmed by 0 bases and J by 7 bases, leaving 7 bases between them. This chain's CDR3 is CASSQDIRQPQHF. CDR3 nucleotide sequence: TGCGCCAGCAGCCAAGATATACGGCAGCCCCAGCATTTT.

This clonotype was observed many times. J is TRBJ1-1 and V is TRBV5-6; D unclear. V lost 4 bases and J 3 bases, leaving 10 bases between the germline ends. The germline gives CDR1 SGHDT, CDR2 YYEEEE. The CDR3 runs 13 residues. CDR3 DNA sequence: TGTGCCAGCAGCCCCGGAGTATACACTGAAGCTTTCTTT. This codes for CASSPGVYTEAFF.

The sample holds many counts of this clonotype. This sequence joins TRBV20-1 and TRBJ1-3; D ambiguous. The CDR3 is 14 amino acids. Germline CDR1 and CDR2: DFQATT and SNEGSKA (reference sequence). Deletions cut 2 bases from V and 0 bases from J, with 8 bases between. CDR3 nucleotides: TGCAGTGCTAGAACAGAGATCTCTGGAAACACCATATATTTT. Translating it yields CSARTEISGNTIYF.

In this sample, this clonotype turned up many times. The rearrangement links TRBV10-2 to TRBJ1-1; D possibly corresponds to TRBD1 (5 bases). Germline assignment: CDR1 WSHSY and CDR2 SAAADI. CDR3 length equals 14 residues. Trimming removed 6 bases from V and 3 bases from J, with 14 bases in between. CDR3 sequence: CASRLGGSYTEAFF. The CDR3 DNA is TGCGCCAGCAGACTTGGGGGGTCGTACACTGAAGCTTTCTTT.

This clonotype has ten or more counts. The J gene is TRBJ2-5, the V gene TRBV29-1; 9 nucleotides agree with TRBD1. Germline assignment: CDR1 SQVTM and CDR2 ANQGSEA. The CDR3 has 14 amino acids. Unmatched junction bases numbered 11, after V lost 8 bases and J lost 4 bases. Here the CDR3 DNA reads TGCAGCACCCGGACAGGGGCTGTAGGAGAGACCCAGTACTTC. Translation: CSTRTGAVGETQYF.

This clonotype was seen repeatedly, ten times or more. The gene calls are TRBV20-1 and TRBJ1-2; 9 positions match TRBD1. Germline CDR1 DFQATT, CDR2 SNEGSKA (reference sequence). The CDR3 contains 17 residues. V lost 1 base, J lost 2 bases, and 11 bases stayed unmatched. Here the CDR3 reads CSARGIGGTGRNYGYTF. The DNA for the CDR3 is TGCAGTGCTAGAGGGATCGGCGGGACAGGGAGGAACTATGGCTACACCTTC.

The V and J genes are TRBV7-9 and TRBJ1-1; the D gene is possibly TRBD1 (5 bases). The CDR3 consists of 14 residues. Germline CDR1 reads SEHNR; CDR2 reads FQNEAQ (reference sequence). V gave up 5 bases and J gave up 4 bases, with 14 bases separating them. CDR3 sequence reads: CASSGYGGTTEAFF. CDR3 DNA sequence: TGTGCCAGCAGCGGCTACGGGGGAACCACTGAAGCTTTCTTT.

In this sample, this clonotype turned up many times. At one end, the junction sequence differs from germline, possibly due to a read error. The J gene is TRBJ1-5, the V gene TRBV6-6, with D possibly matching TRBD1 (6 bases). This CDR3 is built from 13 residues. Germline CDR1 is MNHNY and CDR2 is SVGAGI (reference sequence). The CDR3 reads CASSFETGMKLDF. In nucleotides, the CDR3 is TGTGCCAGCAGTTTTGAGACAGGAATGAAGCTTGATTTT.

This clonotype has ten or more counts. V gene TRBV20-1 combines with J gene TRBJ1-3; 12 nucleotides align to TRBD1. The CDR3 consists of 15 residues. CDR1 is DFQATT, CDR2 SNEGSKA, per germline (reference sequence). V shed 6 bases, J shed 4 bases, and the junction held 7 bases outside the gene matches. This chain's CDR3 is CSALGQGAKGNTIYF. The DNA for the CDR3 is TGCAGTGCCCTGGGACAGGGGGCGAAGGGAAACACCATATATTTT.

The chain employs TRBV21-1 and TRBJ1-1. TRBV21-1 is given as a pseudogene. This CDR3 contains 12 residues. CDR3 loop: CASSRKTTEAFF. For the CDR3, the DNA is TGTGCCAGCAGCCGTAAGACCACTGAAGCTTTCTTT.

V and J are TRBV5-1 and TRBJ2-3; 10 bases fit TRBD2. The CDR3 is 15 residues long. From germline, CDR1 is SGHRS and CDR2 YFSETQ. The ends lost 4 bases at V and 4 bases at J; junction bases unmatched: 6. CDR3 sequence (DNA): TGCGCCAGCAGCGAACCCAGCGGGGGGGCAGATACGCAGTATTTT. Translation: CASSEPSGGADTQYF.

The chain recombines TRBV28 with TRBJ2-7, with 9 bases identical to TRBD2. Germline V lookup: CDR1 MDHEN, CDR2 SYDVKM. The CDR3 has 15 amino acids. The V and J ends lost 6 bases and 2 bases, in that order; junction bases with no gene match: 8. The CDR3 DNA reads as TGTGCCAGCAGCCCAATGGAGCGGGAGGCCTACGAGCAGTACTTC. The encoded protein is CASSPMEREAYEQYF. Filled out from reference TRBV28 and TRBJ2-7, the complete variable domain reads DVKVTQSSRYLVKRTGEKVFLECVQDMDHENMFWYRQDPGLGLRLIYFSYDVKMKEKGDIPEGYSVSREKKERFSLILESASTNQTSMYLCASSPMEREAYEQYFGPGTRLTVT.

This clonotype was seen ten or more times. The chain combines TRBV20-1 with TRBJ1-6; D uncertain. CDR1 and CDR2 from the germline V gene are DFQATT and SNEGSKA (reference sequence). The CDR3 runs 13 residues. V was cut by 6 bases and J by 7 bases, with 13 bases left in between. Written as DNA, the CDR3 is TGCAGTGCCATAAGAGAAACGAATTCACCCCTCCACTTT. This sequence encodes CSAIRETNSPLHF.

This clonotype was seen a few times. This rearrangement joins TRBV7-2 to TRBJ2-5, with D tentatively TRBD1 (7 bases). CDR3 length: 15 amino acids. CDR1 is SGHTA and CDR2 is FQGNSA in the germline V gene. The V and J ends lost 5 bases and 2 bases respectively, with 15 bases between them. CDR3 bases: TGTGCCAGCAGCCGGCAGACAGGGAGGCAAGAGACCCAGTACTTC. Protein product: CASSRQTGRQETQYF. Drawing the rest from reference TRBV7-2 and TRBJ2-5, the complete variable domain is GAGVSQSPSNKVTEKGKDVELRCDPISGHTALYWYRQSLGQGLEFLIYFQGNSAPDKSGLPSDRFSAERTGGSVSTLTIQRTQQEDSAVYLCASSRQTGRQETQYFGPGTRLLVL.

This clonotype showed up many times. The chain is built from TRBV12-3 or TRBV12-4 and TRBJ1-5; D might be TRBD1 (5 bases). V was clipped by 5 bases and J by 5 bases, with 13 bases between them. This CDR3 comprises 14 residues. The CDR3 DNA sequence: TGTGCCAGCAGTCGAGGGACCGGCTATCAGCCCCAGCATTTT. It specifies CASSRGTGYQPQHF.

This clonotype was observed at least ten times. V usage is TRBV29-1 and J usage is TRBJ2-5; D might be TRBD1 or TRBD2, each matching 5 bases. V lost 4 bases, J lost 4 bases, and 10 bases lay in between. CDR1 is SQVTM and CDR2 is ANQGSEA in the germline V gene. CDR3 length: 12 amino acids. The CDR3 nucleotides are TGCAGCGTTGTTGGGGACGGAGAGACCCAGTACTTC. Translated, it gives CSVVGDGETQYF.

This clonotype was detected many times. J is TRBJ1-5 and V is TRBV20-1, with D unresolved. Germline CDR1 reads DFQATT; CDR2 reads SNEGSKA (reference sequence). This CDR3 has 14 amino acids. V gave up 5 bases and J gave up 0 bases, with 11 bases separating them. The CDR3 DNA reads TGCAGTGCTCCTCGGACTAATAGCAATCAGCCCCAGCATTTT. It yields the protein CSAPRTNSNQPQHF.